Presented here are 30 T cell receptor beta chains from one specimen sequenced in a study of cytomegalovirus exposure and HLA in healthy donors. Sequencing was performed with immunoSEQ multiplex PCR; in TCRdb, only in-frame clones are kept and a portion is missing. There are about 140,000 clones in the sample; roughly nine tenths occur only once, and about 0.7% lies in the top ten. Sequencing was carried out using PBMCs. These receptors all stem from a man aged 18 to 29 in good health and CMV-seronegative.

This chain connects TRBV30 to TRBJ2-1, with D unresolved. CDR1 GTSNPN and CDR2 SVGIG come from the germline V gene (reference sequence). The CDR3 loop spans 15 amino acids. Trimming pared 4 bases from V and 0 bases from J, leaving 13 bases between. This CDR3 reads CAWMGSGVSYNEQFF. The CDR3 bases are TGTGCCTGGATGGGTAGTGGAGTCTCCTACAATGAGCAGTTCTTC.

The chain carries TRBV5-1 and TRBJ2-3, with TRBD2 identical over 9 bases. Trimming took 0 bases from V and 6 from J; bases not matched to a gene: 8. CDR1 and CDR2 (germline): SGHRS, YFSETQ. This CDR3 contains 16 residues. The CDR3 region has the DNA TGCGCCAGCAGCTTGGCCCCGGGACTAGCCGGGGATACGCAGTATTTT. Protein product: CASSLAPGLAGDTQYF. Using reference TRBV5-1 and TRBJ2-3 for the parts outside the CDR3, the full variable domain is KAGVTQTPRYLIKTRGQQVTLSCSPISGHRSVSWYQQTPGQGLQFLFEYFSETQRNKGNFPGRFSGRQFSNSRSEMNVSTLELGDSALYLCASSLAPGLAGDTQYFGPGTRLTVL.

The chain combines TRBV19 with TRBJ1-4; D may be TRBD1 (6 bases). The germline V and J ends were trimmed by 7 bases and 5 bases, with 14 bases remaining between them. The CDR3 spans 14 residues. Looked up from germline, CDR1 is LNHDA and CDR2 is SQIVND (reference sequence). The CDR3 DNA reads as TGTGCCAGTAAACGGACAGTCTCAAATGAAAAACTGTTTTTT. It is translated as CASKRTVSNEKLFF.

The genes are TRBV6-5 and TRBJ1-3; 7 bases are a match to TRBD1. The germline CDR1 and CDR2 sequences are MNHEY and SVGAGI. The CDR3 is 14 amino acids. V gave up 5 bases and J gave up 1 base; unmatched junction bases: 2. The CDR3 DNA reads TGTGCCAGCAGTCGACAGGGTTCTGGAAACACCATATATTTT. This codes for CASSRQGSGNTIYF.

This CDR3 is CASSERWQGSTEAFF. CDR3 nucleotides: TGTGCCAGCAGTGAACGGTGGCAGGGGTCCACTGAAGCTTTCTTT. The rearrangement joins TRBV6-1 to TRBJ1-1, with a possible D match to TRBD1 (6 bases). In germline, CDR1 is MNHNS, CDR2 SASEGT. The CDR3 loop spans 15 amino acids. V lost 2 bases and J 4 bases, leaving 14 bases between the germline ends.

The chain links TRBV27 to TRBJ1-1; TRBD1 agrees at 8 bases. The V gene end was trimmed by 6 bases and the J gene end by 5 bases; junction bases not matched to a gene: 11. Looked up from germline, CDR1 is MNHEY and CDR2 is SMNVEV (reference sequence). The CDR3 loop spans 15 amino acids. CDR3 loop: CASSSPDRGETEAFF. Here the CDR3 DNA reads TGTGCCAGCAGCTCCCCTGACAGGGGAGAGACTGAAGCTTTCTTT.

The chain joins TRBV5-4 to TRBJ2-7; 9 positions agree with TRBD2. This CDR3 spans 14 amino acids. Trimming cost V 10 bases and J 7 bases; bases outside gene matches: 15. Germline CDR1 is SGHNT and CDR2 is YYREEE (reference sequence). CDR3 in DNA: TGTGCCGGAAAGTTCTGGCGGGGGGGTCAGGAGCAGTACTTC. Its protein is CAGKFWRGGQEQYF.

The count of this clone is one. The V call is TRBV5-1, the J call TRBJ2-7; D remains ambiguous. CDR1 and CDR2 from the germline V gene are SGHRS and YFSETQ. CDR3 size: 15 residues. The V and J ends lost 0 bases and 0 bases respectively, with 10 bases between them. The CDR3 DNA is TGCGCCAGCAGCTTGGAACAGCTAAGCTCCTACGAGCAGTACTTC. Its translation is CASSLEQLSSYEQYF.

The gene calls are TRBV29-1 and TRBJ2-1; D is possibly TRBD2 (6 bases). The germline CDR1 and CDR2 sequences are SQVTM and ANQGSEA. V was trimmed by 3 bases and J by 6 bases, leaving 21 bases between them. This CDR3 comprises 16 residues. The CDR3 region has the DNA TGCAGCGTTGAGGCCCTGCGCGGGGCACGGAGCAATGAGCAGTTCTTC. Its protein product is CSVEALRGARSNEQFF.

V is TRBV2 and J is TRBJ2-2; 9 bases map to TRBD2. The CDR3 is 14 residues long. J gave up 3 bases and V 7 bases, and 3 bases lay outside the gene matches. The germline gives CDR1 SNHLY, CDR2 FYNNEI. The CDR3 loop is CASNAGGHTGELFF. CDR3 sequence (DNA): TGTGCCAGCAACGCGGGGGGGCACACCGGGGAGCTGTTTTTT.

The CDR3 DNA is TGTGCCAGCTCACCCAGCGCGGAAACTGAAGCTTTCTTT. Protein sequence: CASSPSAETEAFF. The chain couples TRBV18 to TRBJ1-1; D not certain. Germline V CDR1 and CDR2: KGHSH, LQKENI. There are 13 residues in the CDR3. V was pared by 3 bases and J by 5 bases, with 10 bases between.

The chain recombines TRBV27 with TRBJ2-1; 11 bases are shared with TRBD2. V dropped 2 bases and J dropped 8; count of bases not matched to a gene: 14. Germline-derived CDR1 and CDR2 are MNHEY and SMNVEV (reference sequence). This CDR3 has 18 amino acids. The CDR3 DNA follows: TGTGCCAGCAGTTTAGTCGGGGGCCCGGGACTAGCGGCCGATGAGCAGTTCTTC. Its translation: CASSLVGGPGLAADEQFF.

This clone occurred once. The chain carries TRBV9 and TRBJ1-2; 9 positions match TRBD1. The CDR3 runs 13 residues. Unmatched junction bases numbered 2, after V lost 0 bases and J lost 8 bases. Germline CDR1 SGDLS, CDR2 YYNGEE. The CDR3 DNA sequence: TGTGCCAGCAGCGTAGACGGACAGGGGGGCTACACCTTC. Translating it yields CASSVDGQGGYTF. The variable domain in full, completed from reference TRBV9 and TRBJ1-2, reads DSGVTQTPKHLITATGQRVTLRCSPRSGDLSVYWYQQSLDQGLQFLIQYYNGEERAKGNILERFSAQQFPDLHSELNLSSLELGDSALYFCASSVDGQGGYTFGSGTRLTVV.

V usage is TRBV7-2 and J usage is TRBJ1-3, with D uncertain. This CDR3 is 14 amino acids long. CDR1 is SGHTA, CDR2 FQGNSA, per germline. V was clipped by 5 bases and J by 0 bases, with 8 bases between them. The CDR3 DNA is TGTGCCAGCAGCCCCGAGGTCTCTGGAAACACCATATATTTT. It yields the protein CASSPEVSGNTIYF. The entire variable domain, with the rest obtained from reference TRBV7-2 and TRBJ1-3, is as follows: GAGVSQSPSNKVTEKGKDVELRCDPISGHTALYWYRQSLGQGLEFLIYFQGNSAPDKSGLPSDRFSAERTGGSVSTLTIQRTQQEDSAVYLCASSPEVSGNTIYFGEGSWLTVV.

The chain uses TRBV4-2 and TRBJ2-7; D perhaps matches TRBD1 (5 bases). CDR3 size: 13 residues. Trimming cost V 8 bases and J 4 bases, with 15 bases left between them. CDR1 and CDR2 (germline): LGHNA, YNFKEQ. The DNA for the CDR3 is TGTGCCAGCGGGCCAGGGTTGGCGTACGAGCAGTACTTC. Its translation: CASGPGLAYEQYF.

The chain carries TRBV4-1 and TRBJ2-6, with D perhaps TRBD1 (6 bases). Germline V lookup: CDR1 MGHRA, CDR2 YSYEKL. This CDR3 region has 16 residues. The germline V and J ends were trimmed by 4 bases and 1 base, with 11 bases remaining between them. CDR3 in DNA: TGCGCCAGCAGCCCCTTACAGGGTTCTGGGGCCAACGTCCTGACTTTC. Encoded protein: CASSPLQGSGANVLTF.

This chain uses TRBV7-8 with TRBJ1-2; 7 positions agree with TRBD1. Trimming at V came to 5 bases and at J to 0 bases, leaving 12 bases not matched to a gene. There are 17 residues in the CDR3. The germline V gene encodes CDR1 SGHVS and CDR2 FQNEAQ. CDR3 sequence reads: CASSLSLGQDTNYGYTF. The CDR3 DNA reads as TGTGCCAGCAGCCTCTCACTTGGACAGGACACTAACTATGGCTACACCTTC.

The V call is TRBV9, the J call TRBJ2-3; tentatively, D is TRBD2 (6 bases). The CDR3 spans 14 residues. V was pared by 1 base and J by 3 bases, with 9 bases between. Germline assignment: CDR1 SGDLS and CDR2 YYNGEE. The CDR3 region is CASSVWGTTDTQYF. The CDR3 region has the DNA TGTGCCAGCAGCGTATGGGGGACTACAGATACGCAGTATTTT.

The chain combines TRBV4-3 with TRBJ2-3; tentatively, D is TRBD2 (5 bases). With 1 base removed from V and 0 bases from J, the gap between germline ends came to 11 bases. This CDR3 region has 16 residues. Germline CDR1 and CDR2: LGHNA and YSLEER. CDR3 nucleotide sequence: TGCGCCAGCAGCCAAGGGGTAGCGCTTAGCACAGATACGCAGTATTTT. Its protein product is CASSQGVALSTDTQYF.

This chain uses TRBV9 with TRBJ2-3; tentative D call: TRBD1 (6 bases). This CDR3 region has 16 residues. Trimming took 3 bases from V and 1 from J, leaving 15 bases between them. The germline CDR1 and CDR2 sequences are SGDLS and YYNGEE. The CDR3 spells CASSALQGIGTDTQYF. The CDR3, as DNA: TGTGCCAGCAGCGCCCTGCAGGGGATAGGCACAGATACGCAGTATTTT.

V and J are TRBV15 and TRBJ1-2, with 9 bases identical to TRBD1. CDR1 is LNHNV, CDR2 YYDKDF, per germline (reference sequence). This CDR3 has 14 amino acids. V was pared by 5 bases and J by 2 bases, with 3 bases of the junction left unmatched. The CDR3 loop reads CATSGGQGNYGYTF. The CDR3 region has the DNA TGTGCCACCAGCGGAGGACAGGGGAACTATGGCTACACCTTC.

The chain has TRBV5-4 and TRBJ2-7, with 8 positions matching TRBD1. Germline loops: CDR1 SGHNT, CDR2 YYREEE (reference sequence). Unmatched junction bases numbered 5, after V lost 4 bases and J lost 5 bases. CDR3 size: 13 residues. The CDR3 protein is CASSPDRVNEQYF. CDR3 nucleotide sequence: TGTGCCAGCAGCCCGGACAGGGTGAACGAGCAGTACTTC.

In its sample, this clone was seen a few times. The chain carries TRBV10-1 and TRBJ2-2; D may be TRBD2 (7 bases). From germline, CDR1 is WNHNN and CDR2 SYGVQD (reference sequence). Trimming left V 0 bases short and J 3 bases short, with 11 bases between. This CDR3 is built from 16 residues. As DNA, the CDR3 is TGCGCCAGCAGTGAGTCTGGGGGGGCACACACCGGGGAGCTGTTTTTT. The encoded protein is CASSESGGAHTGELFF.

The V gene is TRBV7-9, the J gene TRBJ1-1, with 7 nucleotides matching TRBD1. Germline V CDR1 and CDR2: SEHNR, FQNEAQ (reference sequence). V shed 4 bases and J 2 bases; nucleotides not matched to a gene: 4. The CDR3 has 14 residues. In DNA, the CDR3 is TGTGCCAGCAGCTCCGGACAGGAAAACACTGAAGCTTTCTTT. Translation: CASSSGQENTEAFF. Full variable domain (remainder filled in from reference TRBV7-9 and TRBJ1-1): DTGVSQNPRHKITKRGQNVTFRCDPISEHNRLYWYRQTLGQGPEFLTYFQNEAQLEKSRLLSDRFSAERPKGSFSTLEIQRTEQGDSAMYLCASSSGQENTEAFFGQGTRLTVV.

This clone was observed a single time. CDR3 nucleotides: TGTGCCAGCCGCACAAGACAGGGGGCGGAGGGGACCCAGTACTTC. This codes for CASRTRQGAEGTQYF. The rearrangement uses TRBV6-1 and TRBJ2-5; 10 nucleotides match TRBD1. CDR1 MNHNS and CDR2 SASEGT come from the germline V gene. V lost 8 bases to trimming and J lost 7 bases; unmatched junction nucleotides: 13. This CDR3 has 15 residues.

The chain employs TRBV5-4 and TRBJ2-1; unclear D gene. Germline assignment: CDR1 SGHNT and CDR2 YYREEE (reference sequence). Trimming left V 6 bases short and J 7 bases short, with 14 bases between. CDR3 length: 13 amino acids. CDR3 amino acids: CASNTVGENEQFF. CDR3 DNA: TGTGCCAGCAACACGGTAGGAGAAAATGAGCAGTTCTTC.

The gene calls are TRBV19 and TRBJ1-6, with D maybe TRBD1 (6 bases). Trimming removed 3 bases from V and 14 bases from J, with 17 bases in between. Germline CDR1 and CDR2: LNHDA and SQIVND (reference sequence). CDR3 size: 14 residues. The CDR3 DNA follows: TGTGCCAGTAGTATGGACAGAACCTTTCCGGCCCTCCACTTT. It yields the protein CASSMDRTFPALHF. The complete variable domain, with remaining parts taken from reference TRBV19 and TRBJ1-6, reads DGGITQSPKYLFRKEGQNVTLSCEQNLNHDAMYWYRQDPGQGLRLIYYSQIVNDFQKGDIAEGYSVSREKKESFPLTVTSAQKNPTAFYLCASSMDRTFPALHFGNGTRLTVT.

The chain recombines TRBV18 with TRBJ2-7; possibly TRBD2 for D (6 bases). The CDR3 has 14 amino acids. The germline gives CDR1 KGHSH, CDR2 LQKENI. The ends were cut back, 6 bases at V and 5 bases at J, with 17 bases in the middle. CDR3 loop: CASSRSSGDNEQYF. The CDR3, as DNA: TGTGCCAGCTCTCGATCGTCGGGAGACAACGAGCAGTACTTC.

CDR3 in DNA: TGTGCCACCAGCAGAGAAGGGACAATTCATCAGCCCCAGCATTTT. Amino acid sequence: CATSREGTIHQPQHF. The rearrangement uses TRBV15 and TRBJ1-5; the D gene is possibly TRBD1 (6 bases). Trimming stripped 0 bases from V and 5 bases from J, with 11 bases between. The CDR3 contains 15 residues. Germline CDR1 reads LNHNV; CDR2 reads YYDKDF (reference sequence). Using reference TRBV15 and TRBJ1-5 for the parts outside the CDR3, the full variable domain is DAMVIQNPRYQVTQFGKPVTLSCSQTLNHNVMYWYQQKSSQAPKLLFHYYDKDFNNEADTPDNFQSRRPNTSFCFLDIRSPGLGDTAMYLCATSREGTIHQPQHFGDGTRLSIL.

The V gene is TRBV5-1, the J gene TRBJ1-6; unclear D gene. CDR1 is SGHRS and CDR2 is YFSETQ in the germline V gene. The CDR3 is 15 amino acids. V gave up 1 base and J gave up 4 bases, with 9 bases separating them. The CDR3 protein is CASSLLQNYNSPLHF. DNA of the CDR3: TGCGCCAGCAGCTTGCTGCAGAATTATAATTCACCCCTCCACTTT.